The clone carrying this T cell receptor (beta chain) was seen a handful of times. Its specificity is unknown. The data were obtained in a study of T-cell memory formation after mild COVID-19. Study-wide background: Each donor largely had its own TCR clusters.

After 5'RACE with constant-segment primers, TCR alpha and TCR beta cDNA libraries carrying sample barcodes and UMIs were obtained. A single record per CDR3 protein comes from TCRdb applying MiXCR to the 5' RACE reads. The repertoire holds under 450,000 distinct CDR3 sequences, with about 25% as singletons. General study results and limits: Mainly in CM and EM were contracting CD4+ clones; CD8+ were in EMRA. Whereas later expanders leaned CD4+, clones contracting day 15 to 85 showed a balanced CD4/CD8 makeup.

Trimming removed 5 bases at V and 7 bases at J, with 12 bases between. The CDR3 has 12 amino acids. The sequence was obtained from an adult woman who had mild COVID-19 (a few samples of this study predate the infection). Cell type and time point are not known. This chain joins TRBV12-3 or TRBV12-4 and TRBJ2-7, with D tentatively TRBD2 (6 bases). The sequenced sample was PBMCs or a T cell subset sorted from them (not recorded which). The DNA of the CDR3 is TGTGCCAGCAGTGGAGGGGCTATGGAGCAGTACTTC. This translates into CASSGGAMEQYF.